These 8 T cell receptor beta chains originate from one sample sequenced in a study of blood T cell repertoires in COVID-19 (dated by TCRdb to the early 2020s). The library was produced with the immunoSEQ multiplex PCR assay. Here the immuneACCESS table is served through TCRdb, limited to in-frame sequences with V and J called. Missing clones are a known gap in these copies; in checked studies unresolved V genes cover under half, and the rest lacks a known reason. In all, the sample holds roughly 200,000 clones, and around 77% of those were seen once. The top ten clones comprise 6.5% of the sample. The material sequenced was peripheral blood. The source is a man aged 65 to 85 with active or convalescent COVID-19.

This rearrangement joins TRBV3-1 (or the pseudogene TRBV3-2) to TRBJ2-1, with 11 bases lining up with TRBD2. This CDR3 contains 16 residues. Germline trimming cut 1 base from V and 7 bases from J; bases unmatched to any gene: 6. Germline V gene sequence: CDR1 LGHDT, CDR2 YNNKEL (reference sequence). DNA for the CDR3: TGTGCCAGCAGCCAAGGCTATGGGACTAGCGGAAATGAGCAGTTCTTC. Residues: CASSQGYGTSGNEQFF.

This sequence joins TRBV6-1 and TRBJ1-1; D may be TRBD1 (6 bases). Trimming took 5 bases from V and 0 from J, leaving 16 bases between them. CDR3 size: 16 residues. Looked up from germline, CDR1 is MNHNS and CDR2 is SASEGT. The CDR3 protein is CASSQGTGTLNTEAFF. The CDR3 nucleotides read TGTGCCAGCAGTCAAGGAACCGGGACACTGAACACTGAAGCTTTCTTT.

The rearrangement uses TRBV15 and TRBJ1-4; TRBD1 matches 7 bases. The V and J ends lost 8 bases and 2 bases, in that order; junction bases with no gene match: 8. Germline V gene data show CDR1 as LNHNV and CDR2 as YYDKDF (reference sequence). The CDR3 consists of 15 residues. The CDR3 region is CATRGVTGTNEKLFF. CDR3 sequence (DNA): TGTGCCACCCGCGGAGTGACAGGGACTAATGAAAAACTGTTTTTT.

V and J are TRBV7-8 and TRBJ2-3, with D maybe TRBD1 (6 bases). The ends were cut back, 2 bases at V and 0 bases at J, with 12 bases in the middle. CDR1 SGHVS and CDR2 FQNEAQ come from the germline V gene. The CDR3 totals 16 residues. The CDR3 DNA follows: TGTGCCAGCAGCTTACTCGCAGGGGATAGCACAGATACGCAGTATTTT. Translating gives CASSLLAGDSTDTQYF.

As DNA, the CDR3 is TGTGCCACCGGGTGGGACAGGGCTTACAATGAGCAGTTCTTC. Residues: CATGWDRAYNEQFF. The rearrangement uses TRBV24-1 and TRBJ2-1, with 9 bases that match TRBD1. V gave up 9 bases and J gave up 4 bases; unmatched junction bases: 6. The length of the CDR3 is 14 residues. CDR1 and CDR2 from the germline V gene are KGHDR and SFDVKD.

The chain joins TRBV3-1 (or the pseudogene TRBV3-2) to TRBJ1-6; 10 bases are a match to TRBD1. The CDR3 runs 17 residues. V shed 1 base and J 2 bases; nucleotides not matched to a gene: 2. The germline V gene encodes CDR1 LGHDT and CDR2 YNNKEL (reference sequence). The CDR3 nucleotides read TGTGCCAGCAGCCAAGGGGGACAGGGGACCTATAATTCACCCCTCCACTTT. It specifies CASSQGGQGTYNSPLHF.

This chain joins TRBV7-6 and TRBJ2-1; 11 nucleotides agree with TRBD2. Germline V gives CDR1 SGHVS, CDR2 FNYEAQ. Losses at the gene ends were 5 bases for V and 6 bases for J; bases not matched to a gene: 9. The CDR3 contains 16 residues. The CDR3, as DNA: TGTGCCAGCAGCCCCATACTAGCGGGGGCATTCAATGAGCAGTTCTTC. Protein: CASSPILAGAFNEQFF.

This rearrangement joins TRBV5-1 to TRBJ2-1, with 11 bases identical to TRBD2. V lost 2 bases, J lost 6 bases, and 7 bases stayed unmatched. The CDR3 loop spans 16 amino acids. Germline V gene lookup returns CDR1 SGHRS and CDR2 YFSETQ. Written as DNA, the CDR3 is TGCGCCAGCAGCTTTTTGACTAGCGGGGACGGCAATGAGCAGTTCTTC. Translation gives CASSFLTSGDGNEQFF.